This entry lists 21 T cell receptor beta chains sequenced from one sample in a study of vaccination effects on CD4 cells after COVID-19. With the ViraFEST assay, the study expanded antigen-specific CD4+ T cells using viral peptide pools, then sequenced them. Around day 10 of culture, CD4+ T cells were separated out. Among the vaccine recipients, none had a prior SARS-CoV-2 infection, and nucleocapsid antibodies were negative. Profiling relied on immunoSEQ multiplex PCR, and the TCRdb table lists in-frame clones only, not all of them. The data hold tens of thousands of clones, with around 72% observed a single time. What these receptors recognize is not known. The sample in question was CD4+ T cells from PBMCs cultured with HCoV-OC43 spike peptides, obtained before COVID-19 vaccination. This sample's subset: HCoV-OC43 spike overlapping peptide pool stimulation. These receptors were obtained from a human donor who received a COVID-19 vaccine.

This chain connects TRBV2 to TRBJ2-3, with TRBD1 matching 8 bases. Trimming removed 7 bases from V and 5 bases from J; junction bases left unmatched: 5. The CDR3 has 13 residues. CDR1 is SNHLY, CDR2 FYNNEI, per germline. The CDR3 DNA follows: TGTGCCAGCAAACTCAGGGGGCAAGATACGCAGTATTTT. Translation: CASKLRGQDTQYF.

This clone was detected once. The rearrangement uses TRBV7-2 and TRBJ1-2, with D possibly matching TRBD1 (5 bases). Trimming stripped 1 base from V and 7 bases from J, with 19 bases between. The CDR3 has 16 residues. From germline, CDR1 is SGHTA and CDR2 FQGNSA. The CDR3 DNA follows: TGTGCCAGCAGCTTAGGAGGTTGGGGCTTTGACGGTGGCTACACCTTC. Translated: CASSLGGWGFDGGYTF. Based on the CDR3 plus reference TRBV7-2 and TRBJ1-2, the full variable domain is GAGVSQSPSNKVTEKGKDVELRCDPISGHTALYWYRQSLGQGLEFLIYFQGNSAPDKSGLPSDRFSAERTGGSVSTLTIQRTQQEDSAVYLCASSLGGWGFDGGYTFGSGTRLTVV.

V gene TRBV19 combines with J gene TRBJ2-7, with D possibly TRBD1 on 5 matching bases. Per the germline V gene, CDR1 is LNHDA and CDR2 is SQIVND (reference sequence). This CDR3 has 13 amino acids. The V end lost 5 bases, the J end lost 5 bases, and 13 bases lay between the germline ends. CDR3 DNA: TGTGCCAGTAGTGGATCTCAGGGTGACGAGCAGTACGTC. Protein: CASSGSQGDEQYV.

For the CDR3, the DNA is TGCGCCAGCAGCTTGGGTTGGGGGGCACGAGAGACCCAGTACTTC. Amino acid sequence: CASSLGWGARETQYF. The chain uses TRBV5-1 and TRBJ2-5, with D tentatively TRBD1 or TRBD2 (6 bases each). Trimming pared 0 bases from V and 4 bases from J, leaving 13 bases between. CDR1 SGHRS and CDR2 YFSETQ come from the germline V gene. This CDR3 has 15 amino acids. Based on the CDR3 plus reference TRBV5-1 and TRBJ2-5, the full variable domain is KAGVTQTPRYLIKTRGQQVTLSCSPISGHRSVSWYQQTPGQGLQFLFEYFSETQRNKGNFPGRFSGRQFSNSRSEMNVSTLELGDSALYLCASSLGWGARETQYFGPGTRLLVL.

The gene calls are TRBV5-5 and TRBJ2-7; D may be TRBD1 or TRBD2 (5 bases each). This CDR3 comprises 14 residues. V lost 4 bases and J 5 bases, leaving 16 bases between the germline ends. Germline V gene lookup returns CDR1 SGHKS and CDR2 YYEKEE (reference sequence). DNA of the CDR3: TGTGCCAGCAGCCGATACAGCGAGGGGAACGAGCAGTACGTC. Its translation: CASSRYSEGNEQYV.

CDR3: CASSSRGGLPDTQYF. DNA of the CDR3: TGTGCCAGCAGCTCGCGGGGGGGCCTGCCAGATACGCAGTATTTT. The rearrangement uses TRBV7-6 and TRBJ2-3, with TRBD2 matching 9 bases. The trim removed 4 bases at V and 4 bases at J, leaving 6 bases unmatched. CDR3 length: 15 amino acids. Looked up from germline, CDR1 is SGHVS and CDR2 is FNYEAQ. Drawing the rest from reference TRBV7-6 and TRBJ2-3, the complete variable domain is GAGVSQSPRYKVTKRGQDVALRCDPISGHVSLYWYRQALGQGPEFLTYFNYEAQQDKSGLPNDRFSAERPEGSISTLTIQRTEQRDSAMYRCASSSRGGLPDTQYFGPGTRLTVL.

The chain joins TRBV7-3 to TRBJ1-1; 9 bases match TRBD1. CDR3 length: 17 amino acids. Germline values: CDR1 SGHTA, CDR2 FQGTGA. With 3 bases clipped from V and 0 bases from J, the junction kept 8 bases outside the gene matches. This CDR3 reads CASSLVGTGIMNTEAFF. The CDR3 DNA follows: TGTGCCAGCAGCTTGGTAGGGACAGGGATAATGAACACTGAAGCTTTCTTT. The whole variable domain, filled in from reference TRBV7-3 and TRBJ1-1, reads GAGVSQTPSNKVTEKGKYVELRCDPISGHTALYWYRQSLGQGPEFLIYFQGTGAADDSGLPNDRFFAVRPEGSVSTLKIQRTERGDSAVYLCASSLVGTGIMNTEAFFGQGTRLTVV.

The chain is built from TRBV5-6 and TRBJ2-1; 10 nucleotides line up with TRBD2. V shed 6 bases, J shed 4 bases, and the junction held 7 bases outside the gene matches. The CDR3 totals 15 residues. CDR1 and CDR2 from the germline V gene are SGHDT and YYEEEE. Here the CDR3 DNA reads TGTGCCAGCACCTCAACTAGCGGGGCGTACAATGAGCAGTTCTTC. This translates into CASTSTSGAYNEQFF. The whole variable domain, remainder taken from reference TRBV5-6 and TRBJ2-1, is DAGVTQSPTHLIKTRGQQVTLRCSPKSGHDTVSWYQQALGQGPQFIFQYYEEEERQRGNFPDRFSGHQFPNYSSELNVNALLLGDSALYLCASTSTSGAYNEQFFGPGTRLTVL.

The DNA for the CDR3 is TGCGCCAGCGGGGACGGGACTTCTGGAAACACCATATATTTT. Protein product: CASGDGTSGNTIYF. The J gene is TRBJ1-3, the V gene TRBV5-1; tentative D call: TRBD1 (5 bases). V lost 7 bases to trimming and J lost 1 base, with 12 bases between them. CDR3 length: 14 residues. Germline CDR1 and CDR2: SGHRS and YFSETQ.

V usage is TRBV10-3 and J usage is TRBJ1-3, with D perhaps matching TRBD1 (5 bases). Germline CDR1 ENHRY, CDR2 SYGVKD. The CDR3 totals 16 residues. Deletions cut 2 bases from V and 0 bases from J, with 11 bases between. The CDR3 DNA sequence: TGTGCCATCAGTGAGAGGGGACTGAACTCTGGAAACACCATATATTTT. Protein: CAISERGLNSGNTIYF.

This chain connects TRBV6-5 to TRBJ1-1; D perhaps matches TRBD1 (5 bases). CDR3 length: 14 amino acids. Germline lookup yields CDR1 MNHEY and CDR2 SVGAGI. With 8 bases removed from V and 1 base from J, the gap between germline ends came to 14 bases. CDR3 sequence (DNA): TGTGCCAGCCATCCAGGGAGTTCGAACACTGAAGCTTTCTTT. This translates into CASHPGSSNTEAFF.

This rearrangement joins TRBV19 to TRBJ2-3, with a weak D call TRBD2 (5 bases). Germline V gene lookup returns CDR1 LNHDA and CDR2 SQIVND (reference sequence). The ends were cut back, 3 bases at V and 4 bases at J, with 11 bases in the middle. The CDR3 spans 14 residues. The CDR3 region has the DNA TGTGCCAGTAGTATGCCTAGCCGTTCAGATACGCAGTATTTT. Translation gives CASSMPSRSDTQYF. Using reference TRBV19 and TRBJ2-3 for the parts outside the CDR3, the full variable domain is DGGITQSPKYLFRKEGQNVTLSCEQNLNHDAMYWYRQDPGQGLRLIYYSQIVNDFQKGDIAEGYSVSREKKESFPLTVTSAQKNPTAFYLCASSMPSRSDTQYFGPGTRLTVL.

The CDR3 nucleotides read TGTGCCGGGGACAGAAGTAATGAAAAACTGTTTTTT. Amino acid sequence: CAGDRSNEKLFF. The rearrangement links TRBV30 to TRBJ1-4, with 7 nucleotides matching TRBD1. The CDR3 has 12 amino acids. The germline V gene has CDR1 GTSNPN and CDR2 SVGIG (reference sequence). The J segment lost 4 bases and the V segment lost 8 bases, leaving 4 bases of the junction unmatched.

This chain joins TRBV3-1 (or the pseudogene TRBV3-2) and TRBJ2-3; no clear D. CDR3 length: 15 amino acids. V lost 0 bases to trimming and J lost 1 base, with 8 bases between them. Per the germline V gene, CDR1 is LGHDT and CDR2 is YNNKEL (reference sequence). The CDR3 spells CASSQDLGGTDTQYF. CDR3 DNA: TGTGCCAGCAGCCAAGATCTAGGTGGCACAGATACGCAGTATTTT.

The chain is built from TRBV7-8 and TRBJ2-7; no reliable D call. The CDR3 runs to 13 residues. The V gene's germline CDR1 is SGHVS and CDR2 FQNEAQ. With 3 bases removed from V and 3 bases from J, the gap between germline ends came to 9 bases. This CDR3 reads CASSLAAHYEQYV. CDR3 nucleotide sequence: TGTGCCAGCAGCTTGGCGGCCCACTACGAGCAGTACGTC.

The chain recombines TRBV30 with TRBJ1-6; TRBD1 might be the D (5 bases). CDR3 size: 16 residues. The germline V gene encodes CDR1 GTSNPN and CDR2 SVGIG (reference sequence). V gave up 3 bases and J gave up 4 bases, with 16 bases separating them. Here the CDR3 DNA reads TGTGCCTGGAGATTAGTACAGGTCTCATATAATTCACCCCTCCACTTT. Protein product: CAWRLVQVSYNSPLHF.

This rearrangement joins TRBV4-2 to TRBJ1-2; D unclear. The germline V gene encodes CDR1 LGHNA and CDR2 YNFKEQ. V lost 4 bases and J 1 base, leaving 16 bases between the germline ends. This CDR3 region has 16 residues. CDR3 coding DNA: TGTGCCAGCAGCCGGCAAGGAAACGGATATAACTATGGCTACACCTTC. The encoded protein is CASSRQGNGYNYGYTF.

V gene TRBV28 combines with J gene TRBJ1-2; maybe TRBD1 (5 bases). V was trimmed by 4 bases and J by 7 bases, leaving 10 bases between them. The CDR3 covers 12 residues. CDR1 and CDR2 from the germline V gene are MDHEN and SYDVKM. The CDR3: CASSSQGAGYTF. As DNA, the CDR3 is TGTGCCAGCAGTTCCCAGGGTGCTGGCTACACCTTC.

V usage is TRBV30 and J usage is TRBJ2-2, with 9 bases aligning to TRBD2. The CDR3 runs 14 residues. J lost 3 bases, V lost 2 bases, and 1 base had no gene match. In germline, CDR1 is GTSNPN, CDR2 SVGIG (reference sequence). The CDR3 region is CAWSRGGDTGELFF. For the CDR3, the DNA is TGTGCCTGGAGTCGCGGGGGGGACACCGGGGAGCTGTTTTTT. Combining the CDR3 with reference TRBV30 and TRBJ2-2 gives the whole variable domain SQTIHQWPATLVQPVGSPLSLECTVEGTSNPNLYWYRQAAGRGLQLLFYSVGIGQISSEVPQNLSASRPQDRQFILSSKKLLLSDSGFYLCAWSRGGDTGELFFGEGSRLTVL.

Only a few counts were recorded for this clone. CDR3 sequence: CASSQGGDLFF. CDR3 in DNA: TGTGCCAGCAGCCAGGGCGGAGACCTGTTTTTT. The chain employs TRBV3-1 (or the pseudogene TRBV3-2) and TRBJ2-2, with D uncertain. From germline, CDR1 is LGHDT and CDR2 YNNKEL (reference sequence). V gave up 3 bases and J gave up 14 bases, with 10 bases separating them. The CDR3 runs 11 residues.

The chain couples TRBV6-6 to TRBJ1-5; the D gene is possibly TRBD1 (6 bases). This CDR3 has 12 amino acids. Germline CDR1 reads MNHNY; CDR2 reads SVGAGI (reference sequence). V gave up 2 bases and J gave up 7 bases, with 6 bases separating them. This CDR3 reads CASSYGGQPQHF. CDR3 coding DNA: TGTGCCAGCAGTTACGGGGGCCAGCCCCAGCATTTT.